The 19 T cell receptor beta chains in this list originate from one sample, sequenced in a study of CD8 T cells in Susac syndrome. A quantity of about 0.5 to 1 ug RNA underwent reverse transcription using random hexamers. TCRdb used MiXCR to reprocess the immunoSEQ multiplex PCR reads, holding one entry per CDR3 protein. Found here are 50,000 to 55,000 distinct CDR3 sequences, 85% to 95% of them singletons; the top ten hold roughly 0.8%. Sequences were obtained from CD8+ T cells from PBMCs. These TCRs come from a human donor with Susac syndrome.

The chain joins TRBV7-9 to TRBJ2-5; D remains ambiguous. The CDR3 covers 16 residues. V was cut by 2 bases and J by 0 bases, with 13 bases left in between. Looked up from germline, CDR1 is SEHNR and CDR2 is FQNEAQ (reference sequence). The CDR3 sequence: CASSLPWQLYQETQYF. In DNA, the CDR3 is TGTGCCAGCAGCTTACCTTGGCAACTGTACCAAGAGACCCAGTACTTC.

The chain recombines TRBV15 with TRBJ2-5; D possibly corresponds to TRBD1 (7 bases). The CDR3 contains 15 residues. Germline CDR1 is LNHNV and CDR2 is YYDKDF (reference sequence). Between the trimmed V and J ends, which lost 0 bases and 5 bases, there was a span of 13 bases. DNA of the CDR3: TGTGCCACCAGCAGAGATCTGTCAGGGGGGGAGACCCAGTACTTC. Translation: CATSRDLSGGETQYF.

This sequence joins TRBV6-4 and TRBJ1-2; 10 nucleotides agree with TRBD1. Trimming at V came to 0 bases and at J to 8 bases, leaving 3 bases not matched to a gene. The germline V gene encodes CDR1 MRHNA and CDR2 SNTAGT. This CDR3 is built from 14 residues. The CDR3 DNA reads as TGTGCCAGCAGTGACTCCGGGACAGGGGAAGGCTACACCTTC. This gives the protein CASSDSGTGEGYTF.

This chain links TRBV10-2 with TRBJ2-3; D could derive from TRBD1 or TRBD2 (6 bases each). Germline CDR1 reads WSHSY; CDR2 reads SAAADI. Trimming removed 3 bases from V and 11 bases from J, with 15 bases in between. The CDR3 sequence is 13 residues long. As DNA, the CDR3 is TGCGCCAGCAGTGATGGAGGGGGAAGGAGGCAGTATTTT. This sequence encodes CASSDGGGRRQYF.

This chain joins TRBV20-1 and TRBJ2-7; the match to TRBD1 covers 7 bases. J gave up 2 bases and V 3 bases, and 10 bases lay outside the gene matches. Per germline, CDR1 DFQATT and CDR2 SNEGSKA (reference sequence). CDR3 length: 15 residues. The CDR3 DNA reads as TGCAGTGCTAGGTCTTACCGGGACAGCCCCTACGAGCAGTACTTC. Protein sequence: CSARSYRDSPYEQYF.

The gene calls are TRBV11-1 and TRBJ2-7; 8 bases are a match to TRBD1. The V segment lost 1 base and the J segment 6 bases; nucleotides outside the gene matches: 23. This CDR3 is 20 amino acids long. The V gene's germline CDR1 is SGHAT and CDR2 FQDESV (reference sequence). The CDR3 protein is CASSLVQDRGDVVRTREQYF. In nucleotides, the CDR3 is TGTGCCAGCAGCTTAGTACAAGACAGGGGAGACGTTGTTCGTACGCGCGAGCAGTACTTC.

As regards this clonotype: Relative to the germline gene, one junction end is altered; a read error may explain this. The chain links TRBV4-1 to TRBJ2-2; the D gene could be TRBD1 or TRBD2 (6 bases each). This CDR3 has 17 residues. The germline V gene has CDR1 MGHRA and CDR2 YSYEKL. CDR3 in amino acids: CASSRGTGTPRNGELFF. In nucleotides, the CDR3 is TGCGCCAGCAGCCGGGGGACTGGGACACCACGCAACGGGGAGCTATTTTTT.

The chain couples TRBV20-1 to TRBJ2-7, with a tentative D call TRBD1 (5 bases). Between the trimmed V and J ends, which lost 0 bases and 6 bases, there was a span of 18 bases. The CDR3 is made up of 15 amino acids. Per germline, CDR1 DFQATT and CDR2 SNEGSKA (reference sequence). The CDR3 DNA reads as TGCAGTGCTAGAGACCTGGATCAGGGAACTCGCGAGCAGTACTTC. Its translation is CSARDLDQGTREQYF.

The rearrangement joins TRBV3-1 to TRBJ2-7; D not resolved. Germline CDR1 LGHDT, CDR2 YNNKEL (reference sequence). The CDR3 has 16 amino acids. The germline V and J ends were trimmed by 0 bases and 5 bases, with 17 bases remaining between them. CDR3 amino acids: CASSQDDRLTCDEQYF. CDR3 DNA: TGTGCCAGCAGCCAAGATGATAGGCTTACATGCGACGAGCAGTACTTC.

The chain combines TRBV12-3 or TRBV12-4 with TRBJ1-2; maybe TRBD1 (5 bases). Deletions cut 8 bases from V and 4 bases from J, with 11 bases between. The CDR3 is 12 residues long. In DNA form, the CDR3 reads TGTGCCAGCGGGGGAGGGACCTATGGCTACACCTTC. Its translation is CASGGGTYGYTF.

The gene calls are TRBV7-9 and TRBJ1-2; 7 nucleotides line up with TRBD1. The CDR3 length is 17 residues. Germline V CDR1 and CDR2: SEHNR, FQNEAQ (reference sequence). The junction had 12 bases not matched to a gene; V was cut back by 3 bases and J by 2 bases. In nucleotides, the CDR3 is TGTGCCAGCAGCTTGGTGGGGGGAGACAGGGAAAACTATGGCTACACCTTC. Translation: CASSLVGGDRENYGYTF. Combining the CDR3 with reference TRBV7-9 and TRBJ1-2 gives the whole variable domain DTGVSQNPRHKITKRGQNVTFRCDPISEHNRLYWYRQTLGQGPEFLTYFQNEAQLEKSRLLSDRFSAERPKGSFSTLEIQRTEQGDSAMYLCASSLVGGDRENYGYTFGSGTRLTVV.

The J gene is TRBJ2-5, the V gene TRBV11-2; D is ambiguous. CDR1 and CDR2 from the germline V gene are SGHAT and FQNNGV. The CDR3 runs 13 residues. V shed 2 bases and J shed 5 bases, with 9 bases lying between them. This chain's CDR3 is CASSLTFGETQYF. CDR3 DNA: TGTGCCAGCAGCTTAACGTTCGGGGAGACCCAGTACTTC.

This chain joins TRBV7-9 and TRBJ2-5; 9 positions agree with TRBD1. Germline trimming cut 4 bases from V and 5 bases from J; bases unmatched to any gene: 5. The CDR3 has 14 residues. CDR1 and CDR2 from the germline V gene are SEHNR and FQNEAQ (reference sequence). The CDR3 loop is CASSSDRGGETQYF. The DNA of the CDR3 is TGTGCCAGCAGCTCTGACAGGGGGGGCGAGACCCAGTACTTC.

This rearrangement joins TRBV30 to TRBJ1-1; the D is unclear. V shed 0 bases and J shed 5 bases, with 10 bases lying between them. Germline assignment: CDR1 GTSNPN and CDR2 SVGIG (reference sequence). The CDR3 runs to 13 residues. In nucleotides, the CDR3 is TGTGCCTGGAGTGTAATAAGAGGGACTGAAGCTTTCTTT. As protein: CAWSVIRGTEAFF.

The sample holds a few counts of this clonotype. This chain uses TRBV18 with TRBJ2-7; 7 nucleotides align to TRBD1. CDR3 length: 12 amino acids. V shed 6 bases, J shed 1 base, and the junction held 0 bases outside the gene matches. CDR1 is KGHSH, CDR2 LQKENI, per germline. CDR3 nucleotides: TGTGCCAGCTCGACAGGGTCCTACGAGCAGTACTTC. It yields the protein CASSTGSYEQYF.

This clonotype was counted a single time. The gene calls are TRBV30 and TRBJ1-2, with 8 bases identical to TRBD1. The CDR3 is 13 residues long. The germline gives CDR1 GTSNPN, CDR2 SVGIG (reference sequence). V shed 3 bases and J 4 bases; nucleotides not matched to a gene: 4. CDR3 DNA sequence: TGTGCCTGGAGGGGACAGGCTTCCTATGGCTACACCTTC. Protein product: CAWRGQASYGYTF.

The chain carries TRBV14 and TRBJ2-3; D is undetermined. The CDR3 is 14 amino acids. V was shortened by 2 bases and J by 8 bases, with 14 bases between the two germline ends. Germline V gene sequence: CDR1 SGHDN, CDR2 FVKESK. The CDR3 sequence: CASSQNGPHGTQYF. The CDR3 DNA is TGTGCCAGCAGCCAAAACGGGCCTCACGGTACGCAGTATTTT.

CDR3 coding DNA: TGCAGTGCTAGAGTTGGCAGGATGGATCAGCCCCAGCATTTT. Its protein product is CSARVGRMDQPQHF. The chain recombines TRBV20-1 with TRBJ1-5, with D unresolved. V was cut by 1 base and J by 5 bases, with 12 bases left in between. Germline loops: CDR1 DFQATT, CDR2 SNEGSKA (reference sequence). This CDR3 region has 14 residues.

The rearrangement links TRBV4-3 to TRBJ2-7, with D perhaps matching TRBD1 (5 bases). Germline V gene sequence: CDR1 LGHNA, CDR2 YSLEER. The CDR3 totals 16 residues. V lost 0 bases and J lost 4, with 16 bases in between. The CDR3 spells CASSQDLAVAGYEQYF. CDR3 coding DNA: TGCGCCAGCAGCCAAGATCTGGCGGTGGCAGGGTACGAGCAGTACTTC.